This TCR beta chain appears in the sequencing data of a study of post-analysis software for immune sequencing data. General observations from the study: About 5 TRBV segments were more frequent in patients than controls; TRBV5-6, TRBV5-1 and TRBV20-1 belonged to this group. The study found significantly lower normalized Chao1 diversity in multiple sclerosis patients than in controls.

TCR beta cDNA libraries included unique molecular identifiers. Using its own MiXCR run on the PCR reads, TCRdb lists one record per CDR3 protein. In the table there are about 820,000 distinct CDR3 sequences, approximately 53% of which are singletons. The CDR3 is 16 residues long. As regards this clonotype: Its target is not known.

Sequencing was carried out using blood. The origin of this receptor is a girl aged 5 to 17 with multiple sclerosis. The V gene is TRBV12-3 or TRBV12-4, the J gene TRBJ2-5; 9 positions agree with TRBD1. The DNA end lines up better with TRBJ2-4; the J call may be wrong. The CDR3 DNA sequence: TGTGCCAGCAGCAGCCCACAGGGGGCTCCGGGAAACATTCAGTACTTC. This codes for CASSSPQGAPGNIQYF.